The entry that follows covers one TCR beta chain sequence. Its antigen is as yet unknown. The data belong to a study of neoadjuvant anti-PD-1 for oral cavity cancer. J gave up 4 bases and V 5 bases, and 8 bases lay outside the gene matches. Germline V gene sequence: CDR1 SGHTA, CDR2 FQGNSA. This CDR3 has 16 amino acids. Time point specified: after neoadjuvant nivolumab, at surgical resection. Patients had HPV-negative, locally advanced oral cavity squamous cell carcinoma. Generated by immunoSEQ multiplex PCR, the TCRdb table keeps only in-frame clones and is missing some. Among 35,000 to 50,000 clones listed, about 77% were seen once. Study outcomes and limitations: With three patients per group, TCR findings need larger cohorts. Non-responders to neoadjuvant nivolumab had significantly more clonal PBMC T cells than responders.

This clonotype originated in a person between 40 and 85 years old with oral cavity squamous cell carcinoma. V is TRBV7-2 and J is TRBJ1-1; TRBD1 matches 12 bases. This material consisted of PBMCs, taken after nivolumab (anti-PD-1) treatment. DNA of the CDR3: TGTGCCAGCAGCGGCCGGGACAGGGGGCTTGTCACTGAAGCTTTCTTT. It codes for CASSGRDRGLVTEAFF.